Included here is one TCR beta chain sequence, with context. These data come from a study of brain T cells in children with intractable seizures. The V end was cut by 0 bases, the J end by 3 bases, with 10 bases between. Germline V gene lookup returns CDR1 KGHSH and CDR2 LQKENI. The CDR3 is made up of 15 amino acids. Some clones are missing from TCRdb's copy, which holds only in-frame ones; the method was immunoSEQ multiplex PCR. The sample consists of about 340,000 clones, about 93% of them appearing once. Time point noted: blood from clinic visit 5 months post-surgery; TSC patient then seizure free. Surgery cases with the highest brain T cell transcript signatures were chosen for sequencing.

V is TRBV18 and J is TRBJ2-3; the D gene could be TRBD1 or TRBD2 (5 bases each). Sequencing was performed on peripheral blood, taken about 5 months after surgery. The TCR originated in a boy less than two years old with tuberous sclerosis and intractable seizures. The CDR3 DNA sequence: TGTGCCAGCTCACCACCTCATGAGGGGACAGATACGCAGTATTTT. Translated, it gives CASSPPHEGTDTQYF.